This T cell receptor (beta chain) was obtained from a study of T cells after yellow fever vaccination. Turning to the study itself: For low cell numbers, libraries were made with SMART-Seq v4 Ultra Low Input.

TCRdb processed the 5' RACE reads anew with MiXCR; each CDR3 protein has one entry. The profile shows under 500,000 distinct CDR3 sequences, under 20% of them singletons. This clonotype was counted many times. Per germline, CDR1 SGHTA and CDR2 FQGTGA. CDR3 size: 13 residues. J gave up 11 bases and V 5 bases, and 9 bases lay outside the gene matches. This clonotype was sampled from a young man who received the YFV17D yellow fever vaccine. The chain links TRBV7-3 to TRBJ2-3; the match to TRBD2 covers 8 bases. Specimen: PBMCs, collected before the yellow fever booster vaccination. The CDR3 DNA reads as TGTGCCAGCAGCCCCCGCCGGGGGGGGGGGCAGTATTTT. Protein sequence: CASSPRRGGGQYF.